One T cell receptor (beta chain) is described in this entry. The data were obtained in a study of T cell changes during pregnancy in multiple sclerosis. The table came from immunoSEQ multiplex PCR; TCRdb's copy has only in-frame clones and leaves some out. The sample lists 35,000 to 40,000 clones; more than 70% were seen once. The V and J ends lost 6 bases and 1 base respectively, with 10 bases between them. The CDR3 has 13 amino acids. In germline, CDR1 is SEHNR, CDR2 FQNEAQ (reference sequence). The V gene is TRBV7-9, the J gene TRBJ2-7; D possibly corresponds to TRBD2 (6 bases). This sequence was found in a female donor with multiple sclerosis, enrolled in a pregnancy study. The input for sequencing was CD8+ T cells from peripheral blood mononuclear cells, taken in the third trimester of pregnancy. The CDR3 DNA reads TGTGCCAGCAGTCCTAGCGATTCCTACGAGCAGTACTTC. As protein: CASSPSDSYEQYF.